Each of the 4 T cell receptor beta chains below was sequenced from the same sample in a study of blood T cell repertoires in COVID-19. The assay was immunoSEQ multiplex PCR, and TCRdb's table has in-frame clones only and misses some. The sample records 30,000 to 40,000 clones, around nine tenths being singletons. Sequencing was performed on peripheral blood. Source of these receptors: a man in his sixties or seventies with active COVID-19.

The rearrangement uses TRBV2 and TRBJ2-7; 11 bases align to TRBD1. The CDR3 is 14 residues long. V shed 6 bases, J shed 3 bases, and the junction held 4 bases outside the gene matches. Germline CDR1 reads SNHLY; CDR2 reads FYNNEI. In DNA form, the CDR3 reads TGTGCCAGCAGGCCGGGACAGGGGGACTACGAGCAGTACTTC. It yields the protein CASRPGQGDYEQYF.

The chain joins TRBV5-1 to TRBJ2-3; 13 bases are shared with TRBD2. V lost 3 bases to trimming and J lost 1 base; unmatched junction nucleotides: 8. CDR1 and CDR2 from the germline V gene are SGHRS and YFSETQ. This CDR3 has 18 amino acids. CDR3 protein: CASSSAVGLAGGTDTQYF. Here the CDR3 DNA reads TGCGCCAGCAGCTCGGCCGTCGGACTAGCGGGAGGCACAGATACGCAGTATTTT.

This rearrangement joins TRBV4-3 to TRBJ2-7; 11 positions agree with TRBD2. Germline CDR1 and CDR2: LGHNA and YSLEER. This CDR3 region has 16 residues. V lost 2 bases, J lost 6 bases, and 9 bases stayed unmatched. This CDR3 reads CASSQQASSGRGEQYF. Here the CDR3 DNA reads TGCGCCAGCAGCCAACAGGCGAGTAGCGGGAGGGGCGAGCAGTACTTC.

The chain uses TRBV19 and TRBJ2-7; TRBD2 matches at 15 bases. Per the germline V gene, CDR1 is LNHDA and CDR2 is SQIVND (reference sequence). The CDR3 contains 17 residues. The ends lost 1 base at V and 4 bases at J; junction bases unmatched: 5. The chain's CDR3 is CASSIGPGTSGRYEQYF. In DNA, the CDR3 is TGTGCCAGTAGTATAGGCCCCGGGACTAGCGGGAGGTACGAGCAGTACTTC.